These 12 T cell receptor beta chains were all obtained from the same sample, sequenced in a study of T cell responses to AZD1222 COVID-19 vaccine. TCRdb's table, derived via immunoSEQ multiplex PCR, lists solely in-frame clones and lacks some. The sample records about 180,000 clones, approximately 94% being singletons. The input for sequencing was peripheral blood, taken 28 days after the second AZD1222 dose. The receptors originated from an adult who received the AZD1222 COVID-19 vaccine.

The J gene is TRBJ1-2, the V gene TRBV4-3; D uncertain. CDR1 LGHNA and CDR2 YSLEER come from the germline V gene. Between the trimmed V and J ends, which lost 0 bases and 8 bases, there was a span of 13 bases. This CDR3 comprises 14 residues. This CDR3 reads CASSQDLGRGGYTF. The DNA for the CDR3 is TGCGCCAGCAGCCAAGATCTCGGTCGAGGAGGCTACACCTTC.

This rearrangement joins TRBV11-2 to TRBJ2-2; no clear D gene. The CDR3 length is 15 residues. CDR1 is SGHAT, CDR2 FQNNGV, per germline. V shed 5 bases and J shed 4 bases, with 14 bases lying between them. CDR3 in amino acids: CASSPTGDATGELFF. The CDR3 DNA follows: TGTGCCAGCAGCCCGACGGGCGACGCCACCGGGGAGCTGTTTTTT.

The rearrangement joins TRBV6-5 to TRBJ2-5; 11 nucleotides align to TRBD2. The junction had 0 bases not matched to a gene; V was cut back by 2 bases and J by 4 bases. Germline loops: CDR1 MNHEY, CDR2 SVGAGI. This CDR3 spans 14 amino acids. CDR3 amino acids: CASSYTSGGETQYF. The CDR3 DNA reads as TGTGCCAGCAGTTACACTAGCGGGGGAGAGACCCAGTACTTC.

The chain carries TRBV2 and TRBJ2-5, with a tentative D call TRBD2 (5 bases). The CDR3 totals 15 residues. Looked up from germline, CDR1 is SNHLY and CDR2 is FYNNEI. Deletions cut 6 bases from V and 5 bases from J, with 19 bases between. The CDR3 DNA reads as TGTGCCAGCAGCCCAAGGACTGGCTTGGGGGAGACCCAGTACTTC. Translated: CASSPRTGLGETQYF. The whole variable domain, remainder taken from reference TRBV2 and TRBJ2-5, is EPEVTQTPSHQVTQMGQEVILRCVPISNHLYFYWYRQILGQKVEFLVSFYNNEISEKSEIFDDQFSVERPDGSNFTLKIRSTKLEDSAMYFCASSPRTGLGETQYFGPGTRLLVL.

The gene calls are TRBV24-1 and TRBJ1-6; D might be TRBD1 (5 bases). Trimming shortened V by 9 bases and J by 10 bases, and 18 bases separated the two germline ends. The CDR3 has 14 amino acids. Per the germline V gene, CDR1 is KGHDR and CDR2 is SFDVKD. The CDR3 region has the DNA TGTGCCACCGCGCGGGGGAGAGAAGTGTCACCCCTCCACTTT. It translates to CATARGREVSPLHF.

The chain uses TRBV27 and TRBJ2-7, with 8 bases aligning to TRBD1. CDR1 is MNHEY and CDR2 is SMNVEV in the germline V gene (reference sequence). Germline trimming cut 5 bases from V and 6 bases from J; bases unmatched to any gene: 9. The CDR3 sequence is 14 residues long. The CDR3 here is CASSRRDRPSEQYF. The DNA for the CDR3 is TGTGCCAGCAGTCGCCGGGACAGGCCATCCGAGCAGTACTTC.

CDR3 coding DNA: TGCGCCAGCAGGACGCAGGGTGATTATGAAAAACTGTTTTTT. It encodes CASRTQGDYEKLFF. The J gene is TRBJ1-4, the V gene TRBV5-1; tentative D call: TRBD1 (5 bases). Germline loops: CDR1 SGHRS, CDR2 YFSETQ. The ends were cut back, 5 bases at V and 6 bases at J, with 14 bases in the middle. CDR3 size: 14 residues. The complete variable domain, with remaining parts taken from reference TRBV5-1 and TRBJ1-4, reads KAGVTQTPRYLIKTRGQQVTLSCSPISGHRSVSWYQQTPGQGLQFLFEYFSETQRNKGNFPGRFSGRQFSNSRSEMNVSTLELGDSALYLCASRTQGDYEKLFFGSGTQLSVL.

The chain recombines TRBV6-4 with TRBJ1-5; D ambiguous. The germline V gene encodes CDR1 MRHNA and CDR2 SNTAGT. The CDR3 has 14 amino acids. Trimming cost V 2 bases and J 4 bases, with 9 bases left between them. The CDR3 protein is CASSDRGENQPQHF. For the CDR3, the DNA is TGTGCCAGCAGTGACCGGGGTGAAAATCAGCCCCAGCATTTT.

About this clone: One end of the junction is discordant with germline, which a read error may explain. V usage is TRBV6-4 and J usage is TRBJ2-7, with 15 bases fitting TRBD2. Germline V CDR1 and CDR2: MRHNA, SNTAGT. The CDR3 totals 16 residues. The DNA for the CDR3 is TGTGCCAGCACCTGGACTAGCGGGAGGGCCTCCGACGAGCAGTACTTC. Its translation: CASTWTSGRASDEQYF.

The chain recombines TRBV18 with TRBJ2-3, with D possibly called TRBD1 or TRBD2 (5 bases each). Germline values: CDR1 KGHSH, CDR2 LQKENI. This CDR3 comprises 14 residues. V lost 4 bases and J 2 bases, leaving 10 bases between the germline ends. The DNA of the CDR3 is TGTGCCAGCTCACTGACCGGGACCACAGATACGCAGTATTTT. Its translation: CASSLTGTTDTQYF. Looking up the rest from reference TRBV18 and TRBJ2-3 gives the full variable domain: NAGVMQNPRHLVRRRGQEARLRCSPMKGHSHVYWYRQLPEEGLKFMVYLQKENIIDESGMPKERFSAEFPKEGPSILRIQQVVRGDSAAYFCASSLTGTTDTQYFGPGTRLTVL.

The count of this clone is one. This chain uses TRBV19 with TRBJ1-1, with D perhaps TRBD1 (6 bases). Trimming stripped 3 bases from V and 1 base from J, with 9 bases between. This CDR3 is built from 14 residues. In germline, CDR1 is LNHDA, CDR2 SQIVND (reference sequence). The CDR3 DNA sequence: TGTGCCAGTAGTATGACAGGCTGGAACACTGAAGCTTTCTTT. Protein product: CASSMTGWNTEAFF.

CDR3 bases: TGTGCCAGCAGCTTGACTAGCGGGAGGGGGCTCACAGATACGCAGTATTTT. Translation gives CASSLTSGRGLTDTQYF. The V gene is TRBV5-4, the J gene TRBJ2-3, with TRBD2 identical over 13 bases. The CDR3 runs to 17 residues. The ends lost 1 base at V and 2 bases at J; junction bases unmatched: 4. Germline CDR1 SGHNT, CDR2 YYREEE (reference sequence).